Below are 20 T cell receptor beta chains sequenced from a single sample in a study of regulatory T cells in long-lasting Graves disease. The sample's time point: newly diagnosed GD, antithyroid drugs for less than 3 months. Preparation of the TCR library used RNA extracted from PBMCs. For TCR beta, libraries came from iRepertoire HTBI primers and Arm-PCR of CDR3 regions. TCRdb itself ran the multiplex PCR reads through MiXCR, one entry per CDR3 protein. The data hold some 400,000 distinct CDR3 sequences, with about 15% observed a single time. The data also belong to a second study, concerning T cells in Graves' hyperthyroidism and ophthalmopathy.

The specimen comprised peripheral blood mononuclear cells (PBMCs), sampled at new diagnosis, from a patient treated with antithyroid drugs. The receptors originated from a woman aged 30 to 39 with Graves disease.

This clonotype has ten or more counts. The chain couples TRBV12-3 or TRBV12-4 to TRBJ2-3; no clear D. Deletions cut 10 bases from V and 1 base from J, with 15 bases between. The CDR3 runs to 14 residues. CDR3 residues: CATADPSGTDTQYF. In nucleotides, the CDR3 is TGTGCCACCGCGGACCCGTCCGGCACAGATACGCAGTATTTT.

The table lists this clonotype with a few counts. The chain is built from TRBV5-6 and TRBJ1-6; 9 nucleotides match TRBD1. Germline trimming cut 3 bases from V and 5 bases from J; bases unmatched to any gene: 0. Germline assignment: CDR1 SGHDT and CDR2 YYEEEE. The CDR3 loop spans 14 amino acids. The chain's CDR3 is CASSWDRDNSPLHF. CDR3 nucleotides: TGTGCCAGCAGCTGGGACAGGGATAATTCACCCCTCCACTTT.

The CDR3 nucleotides read TGCGCCAGCAGCCAAAGACGCACTAGCGGGAGGGCCCCCCAAGAGACCCAGTACTTC. Translating gives CASSQRRTSGRAPQETQYF. V is TRBV4-1 and J is TRBJ2-5; 13 positions agree with TRBD2. The germline CDR1 and CDR2 sequences are MGHRA and YSYEKL. The CDR3 has 19 residues. Unmatched junction bases numbered 10, after V lost 2 bases and J lost 1 base.

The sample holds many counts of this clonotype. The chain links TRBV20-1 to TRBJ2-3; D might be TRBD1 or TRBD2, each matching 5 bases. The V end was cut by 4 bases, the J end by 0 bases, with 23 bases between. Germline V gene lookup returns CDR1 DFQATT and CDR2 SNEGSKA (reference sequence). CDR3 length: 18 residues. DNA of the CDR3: TGCAGTGCTACCGACACGGGGACGGGTTTTATAAGCACAGATACGCAGTATTTT. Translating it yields CSATDTGTGFISTDTQYF.

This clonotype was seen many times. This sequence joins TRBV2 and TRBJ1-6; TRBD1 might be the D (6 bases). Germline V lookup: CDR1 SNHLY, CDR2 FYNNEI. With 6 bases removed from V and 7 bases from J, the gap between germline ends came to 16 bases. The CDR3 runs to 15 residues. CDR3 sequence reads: CASRALGAGNSPLHF. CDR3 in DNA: TGTGCCAGCAGAGCCTTGGGGGCCGGGAATTCACCCCTCCACTTT. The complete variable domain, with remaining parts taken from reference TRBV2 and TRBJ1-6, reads EPEVTQTPSHQVTQMGQEVILRCVPISNHLYFYWYRQILGQKVEFLVSFYNNEISEKSEIFDDQFSVERPDGSNFTLKIRSTKLEDSAMYFCASRALGAGNSPLHFGNGTRLTVT.

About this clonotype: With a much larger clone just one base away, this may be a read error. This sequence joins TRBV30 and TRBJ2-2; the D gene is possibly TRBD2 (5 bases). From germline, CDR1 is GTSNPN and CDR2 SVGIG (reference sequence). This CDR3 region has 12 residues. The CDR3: CARSEGPGELFF. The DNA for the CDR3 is TGTGCCCGGAGTGAGGGTCCCGGGGAGCTGTTTTTT.

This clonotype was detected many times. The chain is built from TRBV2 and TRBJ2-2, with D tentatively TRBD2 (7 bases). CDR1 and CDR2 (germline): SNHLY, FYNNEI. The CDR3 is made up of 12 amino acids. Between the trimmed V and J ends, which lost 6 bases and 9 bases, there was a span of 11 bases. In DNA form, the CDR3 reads TGTGCCAGCAGGGCGGGGGCGAGGGAGCTGTTTTTT. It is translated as CASRAGARELFF.

CDR3 loop: CASSLRGFRGGELFF. The CDR3, as DNA: TGTGCCAGCAGCTTAAGAGGGTTTAGGGGCGGGGAGCTGTTTTTT. The gene calls are TRBV11-2 and TRBJ2-2, with D perhaps being TRBD1 or TRBD2 (5 bases each). Germline assignment: CDR1 SGHAT and CDR2 FQNNGV. The CDR3 consists of 15 residues. Trimming took 2 bases from V and 7 from J, leaving 14 bases between them.

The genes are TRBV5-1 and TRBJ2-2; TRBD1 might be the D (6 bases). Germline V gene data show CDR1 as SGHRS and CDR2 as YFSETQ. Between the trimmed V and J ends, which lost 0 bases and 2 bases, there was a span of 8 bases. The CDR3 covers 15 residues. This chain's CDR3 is CASSLEGHNTGELFF. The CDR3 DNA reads TGCGCCAGCAGCTTGGAGGGACATAACACCGGGGAGCTGTTTTTT.

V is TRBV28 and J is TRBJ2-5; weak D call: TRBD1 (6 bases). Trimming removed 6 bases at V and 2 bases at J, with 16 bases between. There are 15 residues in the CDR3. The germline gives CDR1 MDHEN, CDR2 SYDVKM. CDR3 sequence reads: CASSPTLDSQETQYF. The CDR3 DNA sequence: TGTGCCAGCAGCCCCACGTTGGACAGTCAAGAGACCCAGTACTTC. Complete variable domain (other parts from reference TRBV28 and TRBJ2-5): DVKVTQSSRYLVKRTGEKVFLECVQDMDHENMFWYRQDPGLGLRLIYFSYDVKMKEKGDIPEGYSVSREKKERFSLILESASTNQTSMYLCASSPTLDSQETQYFGPGTRLLVL.

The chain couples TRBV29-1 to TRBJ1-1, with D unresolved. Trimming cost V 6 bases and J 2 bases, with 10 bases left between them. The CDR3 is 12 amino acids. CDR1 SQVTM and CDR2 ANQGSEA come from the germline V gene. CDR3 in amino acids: CSVAGQNTEAFF. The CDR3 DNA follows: TGCAGCGTGGCCGGGCAAAACACTGAAGCTTTCTTT.

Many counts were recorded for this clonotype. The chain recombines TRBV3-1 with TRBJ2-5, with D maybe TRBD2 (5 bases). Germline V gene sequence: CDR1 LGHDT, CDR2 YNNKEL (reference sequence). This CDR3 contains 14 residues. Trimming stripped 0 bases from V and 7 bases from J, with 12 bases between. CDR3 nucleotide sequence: TGTGCCAGCAGCCAAGAGAAGGACTCGCGGACCCAGTACTTC. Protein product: CASSQEKDSRTQYF.

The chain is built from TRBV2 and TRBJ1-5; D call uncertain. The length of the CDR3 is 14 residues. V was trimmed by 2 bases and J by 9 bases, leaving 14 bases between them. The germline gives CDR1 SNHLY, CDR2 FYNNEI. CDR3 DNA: TGTGCCAGCAGTGAACCCTCTCGGCATCGGCCCCAGCATTTT. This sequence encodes CASSEPSRHRPQHF.

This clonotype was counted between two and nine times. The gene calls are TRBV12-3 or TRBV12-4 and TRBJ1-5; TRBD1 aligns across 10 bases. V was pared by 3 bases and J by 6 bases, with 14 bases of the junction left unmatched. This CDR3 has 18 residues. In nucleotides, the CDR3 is TGTGCCAGCAGTTTTTACCTAACGACAGACAGGGGGCTTCAGCCCCAGCATTTT. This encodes CASSFYLTTDRGLQPQHF.

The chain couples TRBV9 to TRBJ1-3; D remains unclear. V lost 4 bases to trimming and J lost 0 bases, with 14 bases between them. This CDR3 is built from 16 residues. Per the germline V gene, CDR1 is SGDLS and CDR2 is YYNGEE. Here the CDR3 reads CASSSPRRASGNTIYF. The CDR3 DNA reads TGTGCCAGCAGCTCCCCCAGGAGGGCCTCTGGAAACACCATATATTTT. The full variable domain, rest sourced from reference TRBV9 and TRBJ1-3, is DSGVTQTPKHLITATGQRVTLRCSPRSGDLSVYWYQQSLDQGLQFLIQYYNGEERAKGNILERFSAQQFPDLHSELNLSSLELGDSALYFCASSSPRRASGNTIYFGEGSWLTVV.

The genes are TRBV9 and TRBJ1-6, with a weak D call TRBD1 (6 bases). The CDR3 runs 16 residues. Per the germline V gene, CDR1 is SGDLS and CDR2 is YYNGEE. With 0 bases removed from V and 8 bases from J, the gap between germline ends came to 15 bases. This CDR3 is CASSVAFDRKHSPLHF. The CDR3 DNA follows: TGTGCCAGCAGCGTAGCTTTCGACAGGAAGCATTCACCCCTCCACTTT.

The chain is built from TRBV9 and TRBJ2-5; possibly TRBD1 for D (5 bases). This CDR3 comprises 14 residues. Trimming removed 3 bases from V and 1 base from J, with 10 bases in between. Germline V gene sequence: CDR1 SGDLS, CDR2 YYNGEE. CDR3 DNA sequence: TGTGCCAGCAGCGGAGCAAGGGGCCAAGAGACCCAGTACTTC. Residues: CASSGARGQETQYF.

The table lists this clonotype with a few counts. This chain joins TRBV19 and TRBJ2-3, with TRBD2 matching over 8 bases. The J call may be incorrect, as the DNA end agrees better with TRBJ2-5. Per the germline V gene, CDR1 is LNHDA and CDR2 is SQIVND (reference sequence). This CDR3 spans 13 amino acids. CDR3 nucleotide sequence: TGTGCCAGCCAGCGGGAGATAGGAGAGACCCAGTACTTC. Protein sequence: CASQREIGETQYF.

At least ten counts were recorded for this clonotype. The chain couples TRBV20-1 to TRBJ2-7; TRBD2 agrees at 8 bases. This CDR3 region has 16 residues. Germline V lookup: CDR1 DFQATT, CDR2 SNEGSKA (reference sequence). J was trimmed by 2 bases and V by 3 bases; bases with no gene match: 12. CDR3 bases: TGCAGTGCTAGCGTCACTAGCGGCGGAGCAGCCTACGAGCAGTACTTC. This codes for CSASVTSGGAAYEQYF.

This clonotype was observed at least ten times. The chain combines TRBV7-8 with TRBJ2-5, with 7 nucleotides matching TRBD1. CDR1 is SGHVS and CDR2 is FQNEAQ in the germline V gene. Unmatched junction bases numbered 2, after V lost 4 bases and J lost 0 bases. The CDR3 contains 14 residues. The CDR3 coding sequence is TGTGCCAGCAGCTCGGGACAGCACCAAGAGACCCAGTACTTC. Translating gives CASSSGQHQETQYF.